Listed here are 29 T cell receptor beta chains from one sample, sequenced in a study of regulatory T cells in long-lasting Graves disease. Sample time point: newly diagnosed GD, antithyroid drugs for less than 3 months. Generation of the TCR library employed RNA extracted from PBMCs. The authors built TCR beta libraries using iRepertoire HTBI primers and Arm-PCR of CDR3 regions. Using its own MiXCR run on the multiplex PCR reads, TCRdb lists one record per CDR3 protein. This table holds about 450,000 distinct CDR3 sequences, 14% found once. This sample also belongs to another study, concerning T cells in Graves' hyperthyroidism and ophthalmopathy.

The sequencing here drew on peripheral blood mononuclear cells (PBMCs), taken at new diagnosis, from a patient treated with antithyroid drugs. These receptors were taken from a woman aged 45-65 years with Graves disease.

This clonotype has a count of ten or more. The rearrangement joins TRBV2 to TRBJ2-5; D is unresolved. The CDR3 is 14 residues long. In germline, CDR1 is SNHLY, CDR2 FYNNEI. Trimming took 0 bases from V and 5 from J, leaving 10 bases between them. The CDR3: CASSEALGRETQYF. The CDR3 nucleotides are TGTGCCAGCAGTGAAGCGCTAGGTCGGGAGACCCAGTACTTC.

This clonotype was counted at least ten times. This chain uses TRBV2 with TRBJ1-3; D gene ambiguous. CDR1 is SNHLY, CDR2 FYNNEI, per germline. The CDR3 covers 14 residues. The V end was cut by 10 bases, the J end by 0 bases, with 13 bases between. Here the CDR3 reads CATNSGISGNTIYF. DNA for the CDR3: TGTGCCACAAATTCGGGGATCTCTGGAAACACCATATATTTT.

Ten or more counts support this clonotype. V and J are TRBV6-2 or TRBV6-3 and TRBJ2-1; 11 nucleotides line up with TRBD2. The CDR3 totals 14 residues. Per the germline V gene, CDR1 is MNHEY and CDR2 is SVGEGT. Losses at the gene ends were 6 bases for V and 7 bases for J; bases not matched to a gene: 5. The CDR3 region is CASSVLAGDNEQFF. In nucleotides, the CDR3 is TGTGCCAGCAGCGTACTAGCGGGAGATAATGAGCAGTTCTTC.

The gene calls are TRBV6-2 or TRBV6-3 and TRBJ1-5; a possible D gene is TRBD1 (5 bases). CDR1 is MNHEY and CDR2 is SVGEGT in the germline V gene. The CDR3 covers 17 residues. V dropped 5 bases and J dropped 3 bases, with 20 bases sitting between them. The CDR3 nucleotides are TGTGCCAGCAGTGGCAGTTCCGGGACTGGGGTCAATCAGCCCCAGCATTTT. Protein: CASSGSSGTGVNQPQHF.

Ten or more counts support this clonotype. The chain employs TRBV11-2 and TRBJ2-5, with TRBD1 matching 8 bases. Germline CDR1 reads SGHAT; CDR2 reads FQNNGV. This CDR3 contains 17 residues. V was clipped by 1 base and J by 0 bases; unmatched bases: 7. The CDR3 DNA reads TGTGCCAGCAGCTTAGGATCAGGGGGCTGGTACCAAGAGACCCAGTACTTC. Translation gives CASSLGSGGWYQETQYF.

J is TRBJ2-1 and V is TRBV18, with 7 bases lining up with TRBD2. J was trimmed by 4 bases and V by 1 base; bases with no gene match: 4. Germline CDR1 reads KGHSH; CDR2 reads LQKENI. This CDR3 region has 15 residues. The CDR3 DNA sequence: TGTGCCAGCTCACCACGTAGTAGCGGGTACAATGAGCAGTTCTTC. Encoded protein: CASSPRSSGYNEQFF.

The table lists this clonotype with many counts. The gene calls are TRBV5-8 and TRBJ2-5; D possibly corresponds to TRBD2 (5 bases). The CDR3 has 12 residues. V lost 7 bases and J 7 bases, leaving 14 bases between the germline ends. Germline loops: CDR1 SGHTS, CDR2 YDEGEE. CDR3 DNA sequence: TGTGCCAGCGGAGACATTGGAGGGACCCAGTACTTC. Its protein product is CASGDIGGTQYF.

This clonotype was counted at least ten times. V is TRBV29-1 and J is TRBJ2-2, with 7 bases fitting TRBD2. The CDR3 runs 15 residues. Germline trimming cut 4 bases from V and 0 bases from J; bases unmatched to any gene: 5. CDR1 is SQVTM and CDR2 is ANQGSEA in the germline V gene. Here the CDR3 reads CSVGGGPANTGELFF. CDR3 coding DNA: TGCAGCGTTGGGGGGGGTCCCGCGAACACCGGGGAGCTGTTTTTT.

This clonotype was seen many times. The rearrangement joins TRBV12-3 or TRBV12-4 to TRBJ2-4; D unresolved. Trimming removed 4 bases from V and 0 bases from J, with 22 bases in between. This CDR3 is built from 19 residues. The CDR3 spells CASSSSTLDGRLAKNIQYF. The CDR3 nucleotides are TGTGCCAGCAGTTCCTCAACTCTAGACGGCCGACTAGCCAAAAACATTCAGTACTTC.

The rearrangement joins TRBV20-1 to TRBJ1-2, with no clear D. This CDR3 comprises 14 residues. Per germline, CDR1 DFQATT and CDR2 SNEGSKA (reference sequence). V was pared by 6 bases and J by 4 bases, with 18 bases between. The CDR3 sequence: CSAQGRSPSYGYTF. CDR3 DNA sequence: TGCAGTGCCCAAGGGCGGAGCCCCTCCTATGGCTACACCTTC.

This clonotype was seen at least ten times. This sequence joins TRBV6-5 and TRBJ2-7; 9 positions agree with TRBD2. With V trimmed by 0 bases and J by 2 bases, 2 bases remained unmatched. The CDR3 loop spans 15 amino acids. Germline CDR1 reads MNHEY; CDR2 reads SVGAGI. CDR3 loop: CASSYSASGAYEQYF. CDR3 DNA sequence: TGTGCCAGCAGTTACTCGGCTAGCGGGGCCTACGAGCAGTACTTC.

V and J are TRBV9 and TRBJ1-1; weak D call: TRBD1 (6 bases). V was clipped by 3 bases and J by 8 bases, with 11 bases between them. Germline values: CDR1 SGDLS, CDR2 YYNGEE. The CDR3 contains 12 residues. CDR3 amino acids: CASSEGGQEAFF. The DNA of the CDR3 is TGTGCCAGCAGCGAGGGGGGCCAAGAAGCTTTCTTT.

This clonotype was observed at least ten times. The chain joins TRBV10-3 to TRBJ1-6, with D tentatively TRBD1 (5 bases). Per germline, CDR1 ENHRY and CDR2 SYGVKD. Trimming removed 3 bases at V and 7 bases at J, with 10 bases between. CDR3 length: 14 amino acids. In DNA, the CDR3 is TGTGCCATCAGTGAACGAGGGGAAAATTCACCCCTCCACTTT. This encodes CAISERGENSPLHF.

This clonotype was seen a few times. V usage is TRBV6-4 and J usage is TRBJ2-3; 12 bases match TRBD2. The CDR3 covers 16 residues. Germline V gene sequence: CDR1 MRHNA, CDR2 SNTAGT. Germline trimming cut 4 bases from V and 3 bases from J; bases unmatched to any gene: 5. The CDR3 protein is CASSATSGSSTDTQYF. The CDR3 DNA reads TGTGCCAGCAGTGCGACTAGCGGGAGCTCAACAGATACGCAGTATTTT.

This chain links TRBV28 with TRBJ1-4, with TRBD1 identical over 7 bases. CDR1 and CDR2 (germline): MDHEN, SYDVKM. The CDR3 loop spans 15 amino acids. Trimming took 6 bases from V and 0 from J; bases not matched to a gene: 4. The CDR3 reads CASRGTVATNEKLFF. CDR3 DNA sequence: TGTGCCAGCAGGGGGACAGTTGCAACTAATGAAAAACTGTTTTTT.

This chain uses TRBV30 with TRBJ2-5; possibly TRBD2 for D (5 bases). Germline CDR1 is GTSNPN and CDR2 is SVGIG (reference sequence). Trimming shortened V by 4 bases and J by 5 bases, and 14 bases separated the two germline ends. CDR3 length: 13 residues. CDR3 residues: CAWTGLRLETQYF. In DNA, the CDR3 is TGTGCCTGGACCGGACTCCGACTCGAGACCCAGTACTTC.

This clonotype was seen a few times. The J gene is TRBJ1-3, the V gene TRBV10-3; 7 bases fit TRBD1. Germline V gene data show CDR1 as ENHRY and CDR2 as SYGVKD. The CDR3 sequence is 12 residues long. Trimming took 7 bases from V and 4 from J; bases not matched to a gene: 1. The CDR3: CAITRGGNTIYF. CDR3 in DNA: TGTGCCATCACCAGGGGGGGAAACACCATATATTTT.

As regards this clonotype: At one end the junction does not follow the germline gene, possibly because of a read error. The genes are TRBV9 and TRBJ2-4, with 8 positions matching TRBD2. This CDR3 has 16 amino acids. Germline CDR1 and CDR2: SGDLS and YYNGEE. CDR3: CASSVGAGVAKNIQYF. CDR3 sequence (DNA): TGCGCCAGCAGCGTAGGAGCGGGAGTAGCCAAAAACATTCAGTACTTC.

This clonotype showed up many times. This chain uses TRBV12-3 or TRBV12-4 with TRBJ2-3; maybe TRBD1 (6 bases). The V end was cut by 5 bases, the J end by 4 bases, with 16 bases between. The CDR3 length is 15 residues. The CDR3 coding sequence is TGTGCCAGCAGTCCGCCGTGGGGGCCCCCAGATACGCAGTATTTT. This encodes CASSPPWGPPDTQYF.

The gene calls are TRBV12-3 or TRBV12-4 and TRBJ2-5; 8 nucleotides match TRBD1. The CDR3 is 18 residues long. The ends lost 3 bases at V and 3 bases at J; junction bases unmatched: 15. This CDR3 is CASSFSFWAGGYEETQYF. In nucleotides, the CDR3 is TGTGCCAGCAGTTTTTCTTTCTGGGCAGGGGGCTATGAAGAGACCCAGTACTTC.

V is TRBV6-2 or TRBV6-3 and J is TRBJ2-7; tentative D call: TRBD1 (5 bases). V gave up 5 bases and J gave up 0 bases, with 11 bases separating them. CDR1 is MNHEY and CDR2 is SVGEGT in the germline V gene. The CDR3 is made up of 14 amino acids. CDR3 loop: CASSRTLSSYEQYF. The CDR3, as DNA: TGTGCCAGCAGTCGGACACTAAGCTCCTACGAGCAGTACTTC.

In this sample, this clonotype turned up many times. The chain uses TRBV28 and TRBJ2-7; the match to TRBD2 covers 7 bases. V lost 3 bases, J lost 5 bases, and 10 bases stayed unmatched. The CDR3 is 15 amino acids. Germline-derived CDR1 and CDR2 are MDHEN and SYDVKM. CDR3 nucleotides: TGTGCCAGCAGTTTGGTGGGAGGGCCTCTGGACGAGCAGTACTTC. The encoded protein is CASSLVGGPLDEQYF.

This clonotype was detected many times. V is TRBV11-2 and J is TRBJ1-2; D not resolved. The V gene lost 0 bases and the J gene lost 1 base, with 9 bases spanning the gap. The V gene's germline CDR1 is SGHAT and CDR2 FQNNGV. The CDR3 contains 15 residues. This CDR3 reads CASSLDTGVNYGYTF. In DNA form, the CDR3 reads TGTGCCAGCAGCTTAGACACCGGAGTTAACTATGGCTACACCTTC.

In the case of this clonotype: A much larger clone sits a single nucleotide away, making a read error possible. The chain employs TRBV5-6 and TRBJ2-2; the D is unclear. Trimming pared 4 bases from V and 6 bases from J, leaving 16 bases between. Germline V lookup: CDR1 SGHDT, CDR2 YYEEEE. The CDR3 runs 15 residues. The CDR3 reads CASSRLGTWAGELFF. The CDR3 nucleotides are TGTGCCAGCAGCAGGCTGGGTACATGGGCCGGGGAGCTGTTTTTT.

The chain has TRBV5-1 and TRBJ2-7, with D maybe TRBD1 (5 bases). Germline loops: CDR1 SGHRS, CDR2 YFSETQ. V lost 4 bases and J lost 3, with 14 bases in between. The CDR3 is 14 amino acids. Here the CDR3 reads CASSLTTVDYEQYF. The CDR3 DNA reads TGCGCCAGCAGCCTGACGACAGTAGACTACGAGCAGTACTTC.

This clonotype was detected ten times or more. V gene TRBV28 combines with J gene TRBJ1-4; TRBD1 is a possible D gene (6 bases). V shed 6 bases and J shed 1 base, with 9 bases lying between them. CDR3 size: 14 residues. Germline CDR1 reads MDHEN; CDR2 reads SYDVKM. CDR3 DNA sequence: TGTGCCAGCAGCTTAGGGGGAACTAATGAAAAACTGTTTTTT. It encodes CASSLGGTNEKLFF.

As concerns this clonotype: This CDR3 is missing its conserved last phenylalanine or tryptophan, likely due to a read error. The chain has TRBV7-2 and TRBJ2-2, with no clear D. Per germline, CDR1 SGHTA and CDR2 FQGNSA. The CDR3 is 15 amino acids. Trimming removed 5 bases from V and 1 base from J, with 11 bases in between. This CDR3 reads CASSPGPGNTGELFL. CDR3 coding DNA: TGTGCCAGCAGCCCGGGCCCTGGGAACACCGGGGAGCTGTTTCTT.

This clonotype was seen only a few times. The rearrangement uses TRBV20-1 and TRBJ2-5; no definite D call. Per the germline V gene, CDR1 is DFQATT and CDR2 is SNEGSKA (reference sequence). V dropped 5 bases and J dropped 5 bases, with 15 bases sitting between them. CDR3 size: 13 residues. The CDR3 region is CSAPEGSWETQYF. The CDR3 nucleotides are TGCAGTGCTCCAGAAGGTAGCTGGGAGACCCAGTACTTC.

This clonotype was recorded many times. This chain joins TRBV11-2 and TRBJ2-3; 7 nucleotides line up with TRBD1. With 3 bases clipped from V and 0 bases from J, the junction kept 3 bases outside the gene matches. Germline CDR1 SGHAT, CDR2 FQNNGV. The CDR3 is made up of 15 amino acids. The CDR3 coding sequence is TGTGCCAGCAGCTTTATGACAGGGAGCACAGATACGCAGTATTTT. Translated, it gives CASSFMTGSTDTQYF.